Detailed here is one T cell receptor beta chain. Antigen unknown. This entry is derived from a study of PD-1 blockade in classical Hodgkin lymphoma. Whole-study findings and limits: For complete responders, baseline diversity was comparable to that of newly diagnosed patients. The study reported lower baseline TCR diversity in newly diagnosed patients than in healthy donors. With CD4+ cells, TCR diversity rose significantly by C4D1, but not with CD8+ cells.

The assay was immunoSEQ multiplex PCR, and TCRdb's table has in-frame clones only and misses some. The top ten clones hold around 19% of a sample with 90,000 to 110,000 clones, around nine tenths of them seen once. The time point here: cycle 4 day 1 (C4D1), after around six weeks of nivolumab. Each of the patients experienced relapse following autologous stem cell transplantation, and their brentuximab vedotin exposure differed. This CDR3 has 14 residues. Germline V gives CDR1 SGHVS, CDR2 FQNEAQ. Trimming took 5 bases from V and 1 from J; bases not matched to a gene: 3. Sequencing used peripheral blood mononuclear cells (PBMCs), obtained before the fourth cycle of nivolumab. V is TRBV7-8 and J is TRBJ2-5, with 8 bases aligning to TRBD2. This TCR was sampled from a human donor with classical Hodgkin lymphoma. CDR3 region: CASSAGTSQETQYF. Here the CDR3 DNA reads TGTGCCAGCAGCGCCGGGACTAGCCAAGAGACCCAGTACTTC. Full variable domain (outside the CDR3, taken from reference TRBV7-8 and TRBJ2-5): GAGVSQSPRYKVAKRGQDVALRCDPISGHVSLFWYQQALGQGPEFLTYFQNEAQLDKSGLPSDRFFAERPEGSVSTLKIQRTQQEDSAVYLCASSAGTSQETQYFGPGTRLLVL.